This is a list of T cell receptor beta chains from one sample in a study of cytomegalovirus exposure and HLA in healthy donors. Profiling relied on immunoSEQ multiplex PCR, and the TCRdb table lists in-frame clones only, not all of them. This table holds 160,000 or so clones, about 80% found once. Sequenced: PBMCs. The receptors shown here come from a man in his sixties in good health and CMV-seronegative. Both conserved end residues are part of each CDR3. The D gene is left open where the match is weak. A row's size may be missing; if present it is once, few, many or a size class.

NA	TRBD2	TRBV19	TRBJ2-7	TGTGCCAGTAGTATGGCTAGCGGGAGGAATGAGCAGTACTTC	CASSMASGRNEQYF
NA	NA	TRBV15	TRBJ1-1	TGTGCCACCAGCAGTCCGACAGAGAACACTGAAGCTTTCTTT	CATSSPTENTEAFF
few	TRBD1	TRBV29-1	TRBJ1-1	TGCAGCGTTGATGCAGGGGGTGCTAACACTGAAGCTTTCTTT	CSVDAGGANTEAFF
NA	NA	TRBV5-1	TRBJ1-5	TGCGCCAGCAGAGGAGAGGGCAATCAGCCCCAGAATTTT	CASRGEGNQPQNF
NA	TRBD2	TRBV11-1	TRBJ2-1	TGTGCCAGCAGCTTAGGGGGGAGGGCGGAGTCCAGAGTGAATGAGCAGTTCTTC	CASSLGGRAESRVNEQFF
NA	NA	TRBV2	TRBJ2-3	TGTGCCAGCAACAACCTAGCGAGCACAGATACGCAGTATTTT	CASNNLASTDTQYF
NA	NA	TRBV27	TRBJ2-7	TGTGCCAGCAGTTTAAGGCGGGACTACGAGCAGTACTTC	CASSLRRDYEQYF
NA	NA	TRBV10-3	TRBJ1-2	TGTGCCATCAGTGAGTTTACCTCGGTCGCCCCGAAGGGGTATGGCTACACCTTC	CAISEFTSVAPKGYGYTF
NA	NA	TRBV7-6	TRBJ1-5	TGTGCCAGCAGCTTTTCGGCAGGGCAGCCCCAGCATTTT	CASSFSAGQPQHF
NA	NA	TRBV7-9	TRBJ2-7	TGTGCCAGCAGCCCGTCGACGGAGTGGTACGAGCAGTACTTC	CASSPSTEWYEQYF
NA	NA	TRBV19	TRBJ1-1	TGTGCCAGTAGTAGGGTGGACAGTGCCACTGAAGCTTTCTTT	CASSRVDSATEAFF
NA	NA	TRBV28	TRBJ1-2	TGTGCCAGCAGAACCGCCGGGGGGGACGGTTATGGCTACACCTTC	CASRTAGGDGYGYTF
NA	TRBD2	TRBV5-1	TRBJ2-5	TGCGCCAGCAGCGTGACTAGCGGGGGGGTCCAAGAGACCCAGTACTTC	CASSVTSGGVQETQYF
NA	NA	TRBV5-4	TRBJ2-2	TGTGCCAGCAGCTTTGGAGAGGCCAACACCGGGGAGCTGTTTTTT	CASSFGEANTGELFF
NA	NA	TRBV10-2	TRBJ2-7	TGCGCCAGCAGTGAAATAGGGGGTGTGCAGTACTTC	CASSEIGGVQYF
few	TRBD1	TRBV6-5	TRBJ1-5	TGTGCCAGCAGAGCTTCAGGACAGGATAATCAGCCCCAGCATTTT	CASRASGQDNQPQHF
NA	NA	TRBV7-9	TRBJ1-3	TGTGCCAGCAGCGGCCTCAAAGAGCCGCGGCCCCACTCTGGAAACACCATATATTTT	CASSGLKEPRPHSGNTIYF
NA	TRBD2	TRBV7-9	TRBJ2-7	TGTGCCAGCAGCTTCCGGGGGGTCGAGTCCTACGAGCAGTACTTC	CASSFRGVESYEQYF
NA	TRBD1	TRBV7-2	TRBJ1-1	TGTGCCAGCAGCTTACAGGGGGCTAATCTAGGAGCTTTCTTT	CASSLQGANLGAFF
NA	NA	TRBV10-1	TRBJ1-2	TGCGCCAGTCCACGTCCTACGACCTTC	CASPRPTTF
NA	TRBD1	TRBV9	TRBJ1-3	TGTGCCAGCAGCGGAGGGGGCAACTCTGGAAACACCATATATTTT	CASSGGGNSGNTIYF
NA	TRBD1	TRBV19	TRBJ1-5	TGTGCCAGTACCGGGACAGGGGATTATAGCAATCAGCCCCAGCATTTT	CASTGTGDYSNQPQHF
NA	TRBD1	TRBV28	TRBJ1-5	TGTGCCAGCAGAAACCAGGGGGAAAGCAATCAGCCCCAGCATTTT	CASRNQGESNQPQHF
NA	NA	TRBV19	TRBJ2-2	TGTGCCAGTAGTCCGACAGGATACACCGGGGAGCTGTTTTTT	CASSPTGYTGELFF
once	TRBD2	TRBV4-1	TRBJ2-1	TGCGCCAGCAGCGGGCTAGCGGGAGAGACGGAGCAGTTCTTC	CASSGLAGETEQFF